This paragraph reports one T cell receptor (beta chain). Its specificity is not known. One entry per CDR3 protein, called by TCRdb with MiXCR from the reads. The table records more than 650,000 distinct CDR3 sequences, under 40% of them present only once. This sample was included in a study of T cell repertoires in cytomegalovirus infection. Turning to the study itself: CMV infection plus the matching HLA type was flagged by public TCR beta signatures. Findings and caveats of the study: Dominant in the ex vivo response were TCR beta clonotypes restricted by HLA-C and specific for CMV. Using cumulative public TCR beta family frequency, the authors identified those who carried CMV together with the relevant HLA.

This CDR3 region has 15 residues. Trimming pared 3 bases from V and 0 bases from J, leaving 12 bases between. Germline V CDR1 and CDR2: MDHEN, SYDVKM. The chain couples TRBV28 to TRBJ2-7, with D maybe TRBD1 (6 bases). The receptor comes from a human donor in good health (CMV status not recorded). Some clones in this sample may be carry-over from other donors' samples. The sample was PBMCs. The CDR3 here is CASSFWGPHSYEQYF. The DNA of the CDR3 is TGTGCCAGCAGTTTCTGGGGGCCACACTCCTACGAGCAGTACTTC.